Listed below are T cell receptor beta chains from one sample, sequenced in a study of tumor-infiltrating lymphocytes in oesophageal squamous cell carcinoma. From the PCR reads, TCRdb called clonotypes with MiXCR, one entry per CDR3 protein. The sample gives about 12,000 distinct CDR3 sequences, more than 40% of which show up once; roughly 14% is in the top ten. The specimen sequenced was normal esophageal tissue next to the tumor. Receptor source: a male donor with esophageal squamous cell carcinoma. Each CDR3 is given with its conserved first and last residue. Each record gives: V gene, clone size, D gene, J gene, CDR3 DNA, CDR3 protein. D genes are given only for firm matches. Rows give clone size only sometimes, using once, few, many, or a class for an expanded clone.

v_call: TRBV7-2
clone_size: once
d_call: TRBD2
j_call: TRBJ2-5
cdr3_nt: TGTGCCAGCAGCTCCAGGGGTCCTAGCGGGGTTAATGAGCAGTACTTC
cdr3_aa: CASSSRGPSGVNEQYF

v_call: TRBV6-6
clone_size: -
d_call: -
j_call: TRBJ2-7
cdr3_nt: TGTGCCAGCAGACTAGACACTAATGAGCAGTACTTC
cdr3_aa: CASRLDTNEQYF

v_call: TRBV12-3/TRBV12-4
clone_size: -
d_call: -
j_call: TRBJ2-5
cdr3_nt: TGTGCCAGCAGTTTCTGGGGGGCGGGAGAGACCCAGTACTTC
cdr3_aa: CASSFWGAGETQYF

v_call: TRBV12-3/TRBV12-4
clone_size: -
d_call: -
j_call: TRBJ2-5
cdr3_nt: TGTGCCAGCAGTACTAGGGAGGGGGGGTGGACCCAGTACTTC
cdr3_aa: CASSTREGGWTQYF

v_call: TRBV5-6
clone_size: few
d_call: -
j_call: TRBJ2-1
cdr3_nt: TGTGCCAGCAGCTTTGAGTACCTGGACTACAATGAGCAGTTCTTC
cdr3_aa: CASSFEYLDYNEQFF

v_call: TRBV7-3
clone_size: -
d_call: TRBD2
j_call: TRBJ2-7
cdr3_nt: TGTGCCAGCAGCCCCCGGACTAGCTACGAGCAGTACTTC
cdr3_aa: CASSPRTSYEQYF

v_call: TRBV7-6
clone_size: -
d_call: -
j_call: TRBJ2-5
cdr3_nt: TGTGCTAGCAGCCAGGACGGACAAGAGACCCAGTACTTC
cdr3_aa: CASSQDGQETQYF

v_call: TRBV7-2
clone_size: -
d_call: -
j_call: TRBJ2-1
cdr3_nt: TGTGCCAGCAGCTTAGATCTTGGCTATTACAATGAGCAGTTCTTC
cdr3_aa: CASSLDLGYYNEQFF

v_call: TRBV14
clone_size: many
d_call: -
j_call: TRBJ1-4
cdr3_nt: TGTGCCAGCAGCCAAGAGGTGGCGGGACAAAAACTGTTTTTT
cdr3_aa: CASSQEVAGQKLFF

v_call: TRBV6-1
clone_size: once
d_call: TRBD1
j_call: TRBJ2-5
cdr3_nt: TGTGCCAGCAGTGAGACAGGGTTGGAGACCCAGTACTTC
cdr3_aa: CASSETGLETQYF

v_call: TRBV19
clone_size: once
d_call: -
j_call: TRBJ2-7
cdr3_nt: TGTGCCAGTAGTATATTGAGGGACGGTGACTACGAGCAGTACTTC
cdr3_aa: CASSILRDGDYEQYF

v_call: TRBV10-3
clone_size: medium-sized
d_call: -
j_call: TRBJ2-5
cdr3_nt: TGTGCCATCAGTATCGAGCCCAGGGAGACCCAGTACTTC
cdr3_aa: CAISIEPRETQYF